Listed below are T cell receptor beta chains from one sample, sequenced in a study of beta chain features in type 1 diabetes. Some clones are missing from TCRdb's copy, which holds only in-frame ones; the method was immunoSEQ multiplex PCR. There are approximately 170,000 clones in the sample; around 8% occur only once, and about 0.9% lies in the top ten. The sample comprised central memory CD4+ T cells from blood. Receptors originate from a woman aged 40 to 50 with type 1 diabetes. Both conserved end residues are part of each CDR3. The D gene is left open where the match is weak. The listing skips clone size in some rows; elsewhere it reads once, few, many or a size class.

clone size: .; V gene: TRBV29-1; J gene: TRBJ1-1; D gene: TRBD1; CDR3 length: 13; CDR3 protein: CSVQGQVNTEAFF; CDR3 DNA: TGCAGCGTCCAGGGACAGGTGAACACTGAAGCTTTCTTT
clone size: few; V gene: TRBV5-6; J gene: TRBJ2-7; D gene: .; CDR3 length: 14; CDR3 protein: CASSLYGQDYEQYF; CDR3 DNA: TGTGCCAGCAGCTTATATGGACAAGACTACGAGCAGTACTTC
clone size: .; V gene: TRBV7-2; J gene: TRBJ2-1; D gene: TRBD2; CDR3 length: 15; CDR3 protein: CASIATGTSGNEQFF; CDR3 DNA: TGTGCCAGCATCGCAACCGGGACTAGCGGCAATGAGCAGTTCTTC
clone size: .; V gene: TRBV29-1; J gene: TRBJ1-2; D gene: TRBD1; CDR3 length: 16; CDR3 protein: CSVEGYQGTDNYGYTF; CDR3 DNA: TGCAGCGTTGAAGGGTACCAGGGGACAGATAACTATGGCTACACCTTC
clone size: .; V gene: TRBV29-1; J gene: TRBJ2-3; D gene: .; CDR3 length: 14; CDR3 protein: CSVGQVRNTDTQYF; CDR3 DNA: TGCAGCGTTGGACAGGTTCGGAACACAGATACGCAGTATTTT
clone size: few; V gene: TRBV25-1; J gene: TRBJ2-3; D gene: TRBD1; CDR3 length: 15; CDR3 protein: CASSEGQGVTDTQYF; CDR3 DNA: TGTGCCAGCAGTGAAGGACAGGGCGTCACAGATACGCAGTATTTT
clone size: .; V gene: TRBV4-3; J gene: TRBJ2-7; D gene: TRBD2; CDR3 length: 16; CDR3 protein: CASSRETGTSFNEQYF; CDR3 DNA: TGCGCCAGCAGCCGAGAAACCGGGACTAGCTTTAACGAGCAGTACTTC
clone size: few; V gene: TRBV6-4; J gene: TRBJ1-2; D gene: .; CDR3 length: 15; CDR3 protein: CASSDSSGRLDGYTF; CDR3 DNA: TGTGCCAGCAGTGACTCCAGCGGCAGGTTGGATGGCTACACCTTC
clone size: .; V gene: TRBV6-6; J gene: TRBJ2-6; D gene: .; CDR3 length: 14; CDR3 protein: CASSLSRERPVLTF; CDR3 DNA: TGTGCCAGCAGTTTGTCCCGGGAGCGTCCCGTCCTGACTTTC
clone size: .; V gene: TRBV6-6; J gene: TRBJ2-7; D gene: TRBD2; CDR3 length: 14; CDR3 protein: CASSSTSGSYEQYF; CDR3 DNA: TGTGCCAGCAGTTCAACCAGCGGGAGCTACGAGCAGTACTTC
clone size: few; V gene: TRBV7-2; J gene: TRBJ1-1; D gene: .; CDR3 length: 14; CDR3 protein: CASSLSLEGNEAFF; CDR3 DNA: TGTGCCAGCAGCCTCAGCCTCGAGGGTAATGAAGCTTTCTTT